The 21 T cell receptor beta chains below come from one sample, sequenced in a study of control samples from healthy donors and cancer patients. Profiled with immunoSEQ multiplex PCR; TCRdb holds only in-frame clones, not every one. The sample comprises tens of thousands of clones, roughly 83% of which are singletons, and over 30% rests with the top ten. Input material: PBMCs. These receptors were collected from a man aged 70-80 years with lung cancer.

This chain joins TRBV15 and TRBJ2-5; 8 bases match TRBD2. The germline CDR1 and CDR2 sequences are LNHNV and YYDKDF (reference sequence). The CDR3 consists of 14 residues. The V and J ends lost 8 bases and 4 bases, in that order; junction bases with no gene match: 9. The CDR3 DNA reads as TGTGCCACCCGCCGGGAGGGGCGGGGAGAGACCCAGTACTTC. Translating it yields CATRREGRGETQYF. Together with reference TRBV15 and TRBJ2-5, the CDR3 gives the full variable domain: DAMVIQNPRYQVTQFGKPVTLSCSQTLNHNVMYWYQQKSSQAPKLLFHYYDKDFNNEADTPDNFQSRRPNTSFCFLDIRSPGLGDTAMYLCATRREGRGETQYFGPGTRLLVL.

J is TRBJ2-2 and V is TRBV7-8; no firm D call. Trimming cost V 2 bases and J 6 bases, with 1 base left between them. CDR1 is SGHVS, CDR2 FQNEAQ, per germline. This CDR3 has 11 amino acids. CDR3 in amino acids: CASSLSGELFF. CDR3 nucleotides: TGTGCCAGCAGCTTATCCGGGGAGCTGTTTTTT.

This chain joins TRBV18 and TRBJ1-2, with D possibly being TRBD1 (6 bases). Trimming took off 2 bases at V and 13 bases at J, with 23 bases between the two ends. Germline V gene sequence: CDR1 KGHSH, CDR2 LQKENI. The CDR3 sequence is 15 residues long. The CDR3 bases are TGTGCCAGCTCACCATCCGGGACACTGGAGGGGGAAGTCACCTTC. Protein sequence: CASSPSGTLEGEVTF.

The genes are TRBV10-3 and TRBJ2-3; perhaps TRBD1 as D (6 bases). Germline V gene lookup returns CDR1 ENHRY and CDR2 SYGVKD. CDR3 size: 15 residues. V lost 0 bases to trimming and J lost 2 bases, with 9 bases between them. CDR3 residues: CAISESWGLTDTQYF. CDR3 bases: TGTGCCATCAGTGAGTCGTGGGGGCTCACAGATACGCAGTATTTT.

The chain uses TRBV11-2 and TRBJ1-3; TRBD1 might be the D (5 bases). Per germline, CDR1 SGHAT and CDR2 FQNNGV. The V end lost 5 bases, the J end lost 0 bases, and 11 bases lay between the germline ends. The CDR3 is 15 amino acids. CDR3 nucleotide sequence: TGTGCCAGCAGCCGGGACCGGTTCTCTGGAAACACCATATATTTT. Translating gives CASSRDRFSGNTIYF. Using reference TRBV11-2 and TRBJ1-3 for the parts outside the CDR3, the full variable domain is EAGVAQSPRYKIIEKRQSVAFWCNPISGHATLYWYQQILGQGPKLLIQFQNNGVVDDSQLPKDRFSAERLKGVDSTLKIQPAKLEDSAVYLCASSRDRFSGNTIYFGEGSWLTVV.

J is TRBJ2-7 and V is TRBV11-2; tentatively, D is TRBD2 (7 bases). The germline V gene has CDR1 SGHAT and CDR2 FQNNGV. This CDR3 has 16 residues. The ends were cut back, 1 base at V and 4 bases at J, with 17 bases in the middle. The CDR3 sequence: CASSLVGGGLGYEQYF. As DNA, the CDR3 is TGTGCCAGCAGCTTAGTGGGGGGGGGCTTGGGATACGAGCAGTACTTC. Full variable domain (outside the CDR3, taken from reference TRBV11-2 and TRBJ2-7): EAGVAQSPRYKIIEKRQSVAFWCNPISGHATLYWYQQILGQGPKLLIQFQNNGVVDDSQLPKDRFSAERLKGVDSTLKIQPAKLEDSAVYLCASSLVGGGLGYEQYFGPGTRLTVT.

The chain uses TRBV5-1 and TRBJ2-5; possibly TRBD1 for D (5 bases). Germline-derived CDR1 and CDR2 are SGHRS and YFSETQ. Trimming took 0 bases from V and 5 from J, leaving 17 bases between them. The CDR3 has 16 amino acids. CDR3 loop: CASSLDSVGARETQYF. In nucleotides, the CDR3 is TGCGCCAGCAGCTTGGATTCCGTAGGGGCTCGGGAGACCCAGTACTTC.

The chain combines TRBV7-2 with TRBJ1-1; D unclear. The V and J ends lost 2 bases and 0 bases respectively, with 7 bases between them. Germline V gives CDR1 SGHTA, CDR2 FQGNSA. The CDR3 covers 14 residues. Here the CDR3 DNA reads TGTGCCAGCAGCTTATTGCAGATGAACACTGAAGCTTTCTTT. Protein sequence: CASSLLQMNTEAFF.

CDR3 amino acids: CASSLVSGGEAFF. Here the CDR3 DNA reads TGTGCCAGCAGCTTAGTATCTGGTGGTGAAGCTTTCTTT. The rearrangement uses TRBV7-9 and TRBJ1-1; D unresolved. There are 13 residues in the CDR3. CDR1 SEHNR and CDR2 FQNEAQ come from the germline V gene (reference sequence). V was shortened by 1 base and J by 7 bases, with 10 bases between the two germline ends. The variable domain in full, completed from reference TRBV7-9 and TRBJ1-1, reads DTGVSQNPRHKITKRGQNVTFRCDPISEHNRLYWYRQTLGQGPEFLTYFQNEAQLEKSRLLSDRFSAERPKGSFSTLEIQRTEQGDSAMYLCASSLVSGGEAFFGQGTRLTVV.

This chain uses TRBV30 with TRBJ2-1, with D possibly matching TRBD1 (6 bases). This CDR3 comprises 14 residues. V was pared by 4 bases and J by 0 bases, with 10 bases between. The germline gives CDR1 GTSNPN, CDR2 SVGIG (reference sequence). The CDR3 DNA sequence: TGTGCCTGGAACCCCAGGGGCTCCTACAATGAGCAGTTCTTC. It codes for CAWNPRGSYNEQFF. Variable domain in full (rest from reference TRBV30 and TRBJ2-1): SQTIHQWPATLVQPVGSPLSLECTVEGTSNPNLYWYRQAAGRGLQLLFYSVGIGQISSEVPQNLSASRPQDRQFILSSKKLLLSDSGFYLCAWNPRGSYNEQFFGPGTRLTVL.

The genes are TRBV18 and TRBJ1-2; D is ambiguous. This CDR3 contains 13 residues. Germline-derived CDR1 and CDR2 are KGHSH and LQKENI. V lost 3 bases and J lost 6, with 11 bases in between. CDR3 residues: CASSPAQNDGYTF. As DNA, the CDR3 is TGTGCCAGCTCACCGGCACAGAATGATGGCTACACCTTC.

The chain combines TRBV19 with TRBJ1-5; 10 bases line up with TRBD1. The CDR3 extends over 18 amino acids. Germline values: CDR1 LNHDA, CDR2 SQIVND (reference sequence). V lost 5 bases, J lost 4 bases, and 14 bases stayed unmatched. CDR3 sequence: CASSGGQGPPTGNQPQHF. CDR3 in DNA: TGTGCCAGTAGTGGGGGACAGGGGCCCCCCACGGGGAATCAGCCCCAGCATTTT.

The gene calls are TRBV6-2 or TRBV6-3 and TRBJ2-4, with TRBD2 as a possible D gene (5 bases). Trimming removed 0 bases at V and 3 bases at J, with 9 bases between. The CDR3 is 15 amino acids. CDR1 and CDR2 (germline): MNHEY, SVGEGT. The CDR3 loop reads CASSYSPGNKNIQYF. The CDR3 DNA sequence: TGTGCCAGCAGTTACTCACCCGGGAACAAAAACATTCAGTACTTC.

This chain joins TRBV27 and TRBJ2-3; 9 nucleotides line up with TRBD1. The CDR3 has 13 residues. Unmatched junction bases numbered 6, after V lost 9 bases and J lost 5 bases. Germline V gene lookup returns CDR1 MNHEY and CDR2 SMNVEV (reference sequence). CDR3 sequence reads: CASRTGVRDTQYF. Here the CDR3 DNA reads TGTGCCAGTCGGACAGGGGTGAGAGATACGCAGTATTTT.

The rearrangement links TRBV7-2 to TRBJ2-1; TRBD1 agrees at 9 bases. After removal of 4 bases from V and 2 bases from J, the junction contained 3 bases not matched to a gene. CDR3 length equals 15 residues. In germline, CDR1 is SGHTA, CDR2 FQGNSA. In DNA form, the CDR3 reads TGTGCCAGCAGCTGGGACAGGGCCACCTACAATGAGCAGTTCTTC. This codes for CASSWDRATYNEQFF.

The chain's CDR3 is CASSQKRGGRTDTQYF. CDR3 sequence (DNA): TGCGCCAGCAGCCAAAAGCGGGGGGGCCGCACAGATACGCAGTATTTT. The J gene is TRBJ2-3, the V gene TRBV5-1; 10 nucleotides match TRBD2. The CDR3 consists of 16 residues. With V trimmed by 4 bases and J by 1 base, 6 bases remained unmatched. Per germline, CDR1 SGHRS and CDR2 YFSETQ.

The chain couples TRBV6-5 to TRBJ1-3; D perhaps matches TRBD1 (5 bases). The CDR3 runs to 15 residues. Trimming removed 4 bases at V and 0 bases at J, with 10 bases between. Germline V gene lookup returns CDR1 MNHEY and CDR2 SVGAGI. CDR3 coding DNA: TGTGCCAGCAGTTCGGGACTGTTCTCTGGAAACACCATATATTTT. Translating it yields CASSSGLFSGNTIYF.

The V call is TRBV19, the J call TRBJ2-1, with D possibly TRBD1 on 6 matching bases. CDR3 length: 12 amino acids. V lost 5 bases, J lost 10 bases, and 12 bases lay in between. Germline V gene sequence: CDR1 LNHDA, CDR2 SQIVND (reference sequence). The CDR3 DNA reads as TGTGCCAGTAGTTTTCAGGGGTGGGAGCAGTTCTTC. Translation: CASSFQGWEQFF.

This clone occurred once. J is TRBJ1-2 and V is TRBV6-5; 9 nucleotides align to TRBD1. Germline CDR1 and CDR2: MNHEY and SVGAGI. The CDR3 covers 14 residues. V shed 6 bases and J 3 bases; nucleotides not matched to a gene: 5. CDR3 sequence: CASRPQGAHYGYTF. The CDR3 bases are TGTGCCAGCAGGCCACAGGGGGCGCACTATGGCTACACCTTC.

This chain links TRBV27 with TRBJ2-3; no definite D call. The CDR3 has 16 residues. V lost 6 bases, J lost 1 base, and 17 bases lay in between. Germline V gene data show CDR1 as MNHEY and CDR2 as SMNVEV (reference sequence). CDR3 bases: TGTGCCAGCAGCTCCGGACCAATTCCGCGCACAGATACGCAGTATTTT. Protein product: CASSSGPIPRTDTQYF.

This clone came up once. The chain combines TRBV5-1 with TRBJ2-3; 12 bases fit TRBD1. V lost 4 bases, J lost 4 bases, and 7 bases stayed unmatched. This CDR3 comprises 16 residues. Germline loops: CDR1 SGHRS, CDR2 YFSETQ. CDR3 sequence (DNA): TGCGCCAGCAGCCCCTCGGGGACAGGGGGCGCAGATACGCAGTATTTT. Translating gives CASSPSGTGGADTQYF.